Below, one T cell receptor beta chain is given with its context. What it recognizes is unknown. This CDR3 comprises 15 residues. The germline gives CDR1 SGHRS, CDR2 YFSETQ. Unmatched junction bases numbered 5, after V lost 0 bases and J lost 4 bases. This sample was included in a study of CD8 T cells in Susac syndrome. Study outcomes and limitations: CD4+ T cell repertoires in Susac syndrome lacked clonal expansion.

An input of about 0.45 to 1 ug of RNA was subjected to reverse transcription using random hexamers. Across 54 Vbeta and 13 Jbeta, TCR beta CDR3 was amplified with immunoSEQ multiplex PCR. TCRdb reprocessed the immunoSEQ multiplex PCR reads via MiXCR and lists one record per CDR3 protein. The repertoire holds about 180,000 distinct CDR3 sequences, approximately 94% seen once, with 0.1% to 0.13% in the top ten. The sequenced target, TCR beta, came from blood CD8+ and CD4+ T cells. The diagnostic criteria for definite or probable disease, as recently defined, were met by the patients with Susac syndrome.

The rearrangement links TRBV5-1 to TRBJ2-5; TRBD1 matches 8 bases. The sequenced sample consisted of CD4+ T cells from PBMCs. The receptor's source is a human donor with Susac syndrome. As DNA, the CDR3 is TGCGCCAGCAGCTTGGGGACAGGGACGGGAGAGACCCAGTACTTC. It is translated as CASSLGTGTGETQYF.